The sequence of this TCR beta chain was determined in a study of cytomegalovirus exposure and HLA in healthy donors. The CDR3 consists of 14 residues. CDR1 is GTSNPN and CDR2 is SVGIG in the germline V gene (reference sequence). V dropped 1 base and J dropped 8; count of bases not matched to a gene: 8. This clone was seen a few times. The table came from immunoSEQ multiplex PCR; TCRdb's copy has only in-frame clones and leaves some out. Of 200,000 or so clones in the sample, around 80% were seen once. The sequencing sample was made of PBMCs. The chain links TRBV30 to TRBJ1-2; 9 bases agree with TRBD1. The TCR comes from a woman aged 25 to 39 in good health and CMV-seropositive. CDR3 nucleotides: TGTGCCTGGAGTGCCCCGGACAGGGGCAGAGGCTACACCTTC. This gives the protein CAWSAPDRGRGYTF.